This TCR beta chain emerged from a study of human T cells and chemical hapten exposure. The wider study: Each patient's scalp received weekly diphenylcyclopropenone throughout the approximately 23-week study. Study findings and constraints: Counts of expanded TCRs at PT1 were positively correlated with patch test score.

Germline CDR1 reads SNHLY; CDR2 reads FYNNEI. V lost 4 bases to trimming and J lost 5 bases, with 8 bases between them. This CDR3 has 13 residues. Documented time point: patch test 3, about 24 weeks after DPC sensitization. Regarding treatment: therapeutic diphenylcyclopropenone sensitization with weekly scalp DPC. Total RNA was isolated from whole blood that had not been fractionated. Patients had alopecia, were aged 18 to 70, and were not pregnant. TCRdb re-called the RACE reads through MiXCR, storing one row per CDR3 protein. The data hold more than 35,000 distinct CDR3 sequences, with approximately 12% observed a single time. Of note for this clonotype: Its specificity is not known.

The source was whole blood, collected in connection with sensitization to the hapten diphenylcyclopropenone (DPC). This chain uses TRBV2 with TRBJ2-2; possible D gene TRBD2, 5 bases. The sequence was collected from a woman in her thirties or forties with alopecia areata. Some clones in this sample may be carry-over from other donors' samples. CDR3: CASSVRGTGELFF. In DNA, the CDR3 is TGTGCCAGCAGTGTAAGAGGGACCGGGGAGCTGTTTTTT.